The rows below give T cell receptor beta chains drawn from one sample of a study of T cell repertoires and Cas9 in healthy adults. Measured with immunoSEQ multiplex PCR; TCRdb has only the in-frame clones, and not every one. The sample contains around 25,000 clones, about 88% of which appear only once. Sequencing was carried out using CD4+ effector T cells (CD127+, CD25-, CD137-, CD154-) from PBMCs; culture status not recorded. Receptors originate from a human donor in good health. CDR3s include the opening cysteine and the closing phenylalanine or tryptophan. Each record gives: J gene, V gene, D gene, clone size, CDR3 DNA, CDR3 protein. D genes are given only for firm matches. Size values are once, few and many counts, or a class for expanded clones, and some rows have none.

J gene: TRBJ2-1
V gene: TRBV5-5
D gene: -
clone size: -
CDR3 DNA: TGTGCCAGCAGCCTACCGGGGTGGCGGCATGAGCAGTTCTTC
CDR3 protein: CASSLPGWRHEQFF

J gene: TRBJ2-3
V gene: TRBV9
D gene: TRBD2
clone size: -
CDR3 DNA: TGTGCCAGCAGCTTACAGCCGGGACTAGCGGGGGGTACGCAGTATTTT
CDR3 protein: CASSLQPGLAGGTQYF

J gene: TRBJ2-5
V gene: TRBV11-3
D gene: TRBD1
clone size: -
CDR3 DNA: TGTGCCAGCAGCCCACCCGGGGACAGGCAGTACTTC
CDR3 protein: CASSPPGDRQYF

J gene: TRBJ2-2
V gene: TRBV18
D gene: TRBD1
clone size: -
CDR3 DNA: TGTGCCAGCTCGGCGAGACAGGGAAACACCGGGGAGCTGTTTTTT
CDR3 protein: CASSARQGNTGELFF

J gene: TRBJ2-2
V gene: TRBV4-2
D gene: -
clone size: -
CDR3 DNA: TGTGCCAGCAGCCAAGATGGGGGGTGGGACGGGGAGCTGTTTTTT
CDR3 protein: CASSQDGGWDGELFF

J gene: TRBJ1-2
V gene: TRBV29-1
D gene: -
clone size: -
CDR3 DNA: TGCAGCGTTGCGGCAGGGACTAACTATGGCTACACCTTC
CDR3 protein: CSVAAGTNYGYTF

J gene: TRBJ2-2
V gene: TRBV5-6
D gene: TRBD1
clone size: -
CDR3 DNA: TGTGCCAGCAAGACAGGGGGCGCGAAGAACACCGGGGAGCTGTTTTTT
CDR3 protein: CASKTGGAKNTGELFF

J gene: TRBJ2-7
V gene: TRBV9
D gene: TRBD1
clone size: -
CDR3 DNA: TGTGCCAGCAGCACGACGACAGGGGGAAGTGAGCAGTACTTC
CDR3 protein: CASSTTTGGSEQYF

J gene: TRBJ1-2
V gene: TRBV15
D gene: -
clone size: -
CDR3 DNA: TGTGCCACCAGCAGAGGACAGGCCGCTAACTATGGCTACACCTTC
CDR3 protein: CATSRGQAANYGYTF

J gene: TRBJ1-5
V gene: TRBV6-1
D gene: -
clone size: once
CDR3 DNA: TGTGCCAGCAGTGAAGTGAGCAGGAGACAGCCCCAGCATTTT
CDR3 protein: CASSEVSRRQPQHF

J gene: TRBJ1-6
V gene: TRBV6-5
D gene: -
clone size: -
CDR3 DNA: TGTGCCAGCAGTTCCGACAGCTATAATTCACCCCTCCACTTT
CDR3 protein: CASSSDSYNSPLHF

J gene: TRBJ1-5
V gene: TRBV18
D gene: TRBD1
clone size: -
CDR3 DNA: TGTGCCAGCTCACCAACCAGGGGGCCAGGAAGCAATCAGCCCCAGCATTTT
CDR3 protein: CASSPTRGPGSNQPQHF

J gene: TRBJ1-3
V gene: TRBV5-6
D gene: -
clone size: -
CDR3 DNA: TGTGCCAGCAGCTTCCAGGGTTTCTCTGGAAACACCATATATTTT
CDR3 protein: CASSFQGFSGNTIYF

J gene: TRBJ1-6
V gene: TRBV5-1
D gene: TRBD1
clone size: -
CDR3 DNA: TGCGCCAGCAGCCTTGGTATCGGACAGGGGATCTCACCCCTCCACTTT
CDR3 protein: CASSLGIGQGISPLHF

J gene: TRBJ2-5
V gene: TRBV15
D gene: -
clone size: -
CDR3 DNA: TGTGCCACCAGCAGAGATCGTTTGTGGGAAGAGACCCAGTACTTC
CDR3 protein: CATSRDRLWEETQYF

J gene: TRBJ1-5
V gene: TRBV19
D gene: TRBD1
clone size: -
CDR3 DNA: TGTGCCAGTTCCGGGACAGGGGGGTTCTATAGCAATCAGCCCCAGCATTTT
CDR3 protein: CASSGTGGFYSNQPQHF

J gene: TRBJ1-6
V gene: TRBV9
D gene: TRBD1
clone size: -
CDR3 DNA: TGTGCCAGCAGCTCAGGCGGGACAGGGGCTTCACCCCTCCACTTT
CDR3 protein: CASSSGGTGASPLHF

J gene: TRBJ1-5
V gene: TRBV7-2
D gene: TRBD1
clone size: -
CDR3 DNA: TGTGCCAGCAGCGTAGGGACAGTCTTGGGGCAGCCCCAGCATTTT
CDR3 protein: CASSVGTVLGQPQHF

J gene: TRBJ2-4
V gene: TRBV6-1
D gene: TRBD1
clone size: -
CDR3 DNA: TGTGCCAGCAGTGAAGCGAAGACAGGGAACATTCAGTACTTC
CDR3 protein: CASSEAKTGNIQYF

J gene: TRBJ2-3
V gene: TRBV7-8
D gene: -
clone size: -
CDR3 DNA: TGTGCCAGCAGGCGTGAGCCCCAAGATACGCAGTATTTT
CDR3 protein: CASRREPQDTQYF

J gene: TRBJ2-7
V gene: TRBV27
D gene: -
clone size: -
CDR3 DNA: TGTGCCAGCAGTTTTTGGCAGGGCTACGAGCAGTACTTC
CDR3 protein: CASSFWQGYEQYF

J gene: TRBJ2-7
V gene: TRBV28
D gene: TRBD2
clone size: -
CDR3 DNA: TGTGCCAGCAGGCCGCGGGAGGGGGTCTCCTACGAGCAGTACTTC
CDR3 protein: CASRPREGVSYEQYF

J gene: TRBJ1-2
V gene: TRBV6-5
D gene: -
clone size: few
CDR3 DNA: TGTGCCAGCAGTGTTGCTGGGGTGACGAACTATGGCTACACCTTC
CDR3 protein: CASSVAGVTNYGYTF

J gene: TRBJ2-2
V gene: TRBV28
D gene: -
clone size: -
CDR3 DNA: TGTGCCAGCAGTTTGGACAGGGAGCTGTTTTTT
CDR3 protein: CASSLDRELFF

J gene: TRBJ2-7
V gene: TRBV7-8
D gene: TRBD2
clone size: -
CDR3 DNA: TGTGCCAGCAGCTTAAAGAGGGGGACTAGCCAATCCTACGAGCAGTACTTC
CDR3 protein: CASSLKRGTSQSYEQYF

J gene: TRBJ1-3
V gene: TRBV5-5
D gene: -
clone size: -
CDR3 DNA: TGTGCCAGCAGCTGGGCTGCGGGGCAGGGATCTGGAAACACCATATATTTT
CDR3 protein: CASSWAAGQGSGNTIYF

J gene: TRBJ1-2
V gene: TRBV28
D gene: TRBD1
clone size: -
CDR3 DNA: TGTGCCAGCAGTTTTGCCAGGGGGAGGTGCACCTTC
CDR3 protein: CASSFARGRCTF

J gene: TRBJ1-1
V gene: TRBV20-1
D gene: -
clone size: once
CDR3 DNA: TGCAGTGCTAGGAATTGGGCTGAAGCTTTCTTT
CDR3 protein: CSARNWAEAFF

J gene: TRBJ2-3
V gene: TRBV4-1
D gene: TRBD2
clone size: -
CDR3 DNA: TGCGCCAGCAGCCAACCTAGCGGGGGCACAGATACGCAGTATTTT
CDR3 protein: CASSQPSGGTDTQYF

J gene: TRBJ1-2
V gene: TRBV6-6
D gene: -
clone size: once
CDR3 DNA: TGTGCCAGCAGTTACAGTACTTCTAACTATGGCTACACCTTC
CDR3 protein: CASSYSTSNYGYTF

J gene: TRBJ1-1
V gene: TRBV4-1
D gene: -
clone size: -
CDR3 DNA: TGCGCCAGCAGCCCGGGCCTATTGGTAATGAACACTGAAGCTTTCTTT
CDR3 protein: CASSPGLLVMNTEAFF

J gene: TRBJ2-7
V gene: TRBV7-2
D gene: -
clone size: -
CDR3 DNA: TGTGCCAGCAGTTCGCGGCCCAGCTCCTACGAGCAGTACTTC
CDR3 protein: CASSSRPSSYEQYF

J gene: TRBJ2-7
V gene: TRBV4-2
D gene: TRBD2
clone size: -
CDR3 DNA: TGTGCCAGCAGCCAAGATATAAGTAGCGGGGGAACCTCGTACGAGCAGTACTTC
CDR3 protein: CASSQDISSGGTSYEQYF

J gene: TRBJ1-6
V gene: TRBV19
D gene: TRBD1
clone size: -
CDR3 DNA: TGTGCCAGTAGTATTCACGGGACAGGGGATTCACCCCTCCACTTT
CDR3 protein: CASSIHGTGDSPLHF

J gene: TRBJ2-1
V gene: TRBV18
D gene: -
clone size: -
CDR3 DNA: TGTGCCAGCTCACCCCGGACTGTAAACACCAACAATGAGCAGTTCTTC
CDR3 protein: CASSPRTVNTNNEQFF

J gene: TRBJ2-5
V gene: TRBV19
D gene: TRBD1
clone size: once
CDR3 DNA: TGTGCCACCGGACAGGGGGCAGGGGAGACCCAGTACTTC
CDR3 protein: CATGQGAGETQYF

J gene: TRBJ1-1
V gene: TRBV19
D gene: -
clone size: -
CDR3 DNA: TGTGCCAGTAGTCCCACCGGAACAGCTGCCACTGAAGCTTTCTTT
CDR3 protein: CASSPTGTAATEAFF

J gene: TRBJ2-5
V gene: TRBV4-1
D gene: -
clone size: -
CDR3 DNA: TGCGCCAGCAGCCCCCTCGACAACTGGGGAGAGACCCAGTACTTC
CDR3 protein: CASSPLDNWGETQYF

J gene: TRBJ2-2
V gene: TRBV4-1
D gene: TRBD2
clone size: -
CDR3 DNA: TGCGCCAGCAGCCCCGGGCGAGCGGGGGGGAGCACCGGGGAGCTGTTTTTT
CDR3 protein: CASSPGRAGGSTGELFF

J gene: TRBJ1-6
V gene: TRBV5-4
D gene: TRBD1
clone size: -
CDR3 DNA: TGTGCCAGCAGCCCAGGGGGGCAGGCGGACGGTCGTAATTCACCCCTCCACTTT
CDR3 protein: CASSPGGQADGRNSPLHF

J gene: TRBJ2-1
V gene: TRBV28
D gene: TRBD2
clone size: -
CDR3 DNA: TGTGCCAGCAGTGTAACTAGCGGGGGGGCCGAGGAGCAGTTCTTC
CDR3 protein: CASSVTSGGAEEQFF

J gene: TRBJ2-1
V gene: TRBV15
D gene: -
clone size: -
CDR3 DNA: TGTGCCACCAGCAGAGCGGGGGCCTCCTACAATGAGCAGTTCTTC
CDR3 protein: CATSRAGASYNEQFF

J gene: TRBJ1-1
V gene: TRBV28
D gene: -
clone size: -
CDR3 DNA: TGTGCTTCCATGAACACTGAAGCTTTCTTT
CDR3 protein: CASMNTEAFF

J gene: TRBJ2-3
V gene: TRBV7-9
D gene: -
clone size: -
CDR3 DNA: TGTGCCAGCAGCTTAGTTTTGAGAGATACGCAGTATTTT
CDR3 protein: CASSLVLRDTQYF

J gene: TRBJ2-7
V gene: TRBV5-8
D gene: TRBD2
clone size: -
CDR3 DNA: TGTGCCAGCAGACTTAGCGGGGGATACGAGCAGTACTTC
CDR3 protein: CASRLSGGYEQYF